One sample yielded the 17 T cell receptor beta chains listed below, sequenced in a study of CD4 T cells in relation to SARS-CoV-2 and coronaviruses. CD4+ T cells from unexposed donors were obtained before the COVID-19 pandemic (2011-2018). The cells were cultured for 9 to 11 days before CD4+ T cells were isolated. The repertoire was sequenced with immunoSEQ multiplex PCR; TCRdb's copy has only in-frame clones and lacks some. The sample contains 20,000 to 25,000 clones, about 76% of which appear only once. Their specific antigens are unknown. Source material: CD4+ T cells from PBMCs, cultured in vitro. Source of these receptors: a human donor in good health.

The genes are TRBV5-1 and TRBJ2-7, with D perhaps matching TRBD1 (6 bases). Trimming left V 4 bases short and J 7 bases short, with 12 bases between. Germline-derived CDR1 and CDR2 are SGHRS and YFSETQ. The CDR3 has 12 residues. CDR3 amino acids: CASSADSEEQYF. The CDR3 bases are TGCGCCAGCAGCGCGGACAGCGAGGAGCAGTACTTC.

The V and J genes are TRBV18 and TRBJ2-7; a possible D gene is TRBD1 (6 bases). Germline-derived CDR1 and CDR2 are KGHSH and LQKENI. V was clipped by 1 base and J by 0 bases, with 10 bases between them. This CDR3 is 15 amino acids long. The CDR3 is CASSPLTGHSYEQYF. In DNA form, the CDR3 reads TGTGCCAGCTCACCACTCACAGGGCACTCCTACGAGCAGTACTTC.

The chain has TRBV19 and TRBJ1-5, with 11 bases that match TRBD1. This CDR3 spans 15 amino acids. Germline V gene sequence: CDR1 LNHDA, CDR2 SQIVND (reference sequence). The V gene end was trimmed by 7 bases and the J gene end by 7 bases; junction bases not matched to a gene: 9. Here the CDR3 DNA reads TGTGCCAGTAAAAACCGGGACAGGGGGGAACAGCCCCAGCATTTT. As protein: CASKNRDRGEQPQHF.

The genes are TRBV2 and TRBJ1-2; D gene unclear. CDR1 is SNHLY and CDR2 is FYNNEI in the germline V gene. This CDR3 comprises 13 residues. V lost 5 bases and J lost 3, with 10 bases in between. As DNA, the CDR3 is TGTGCCAGCAGTTCTGAACTTTACTATGGCTACACCTTC. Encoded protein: CASSSELYYGYTF.

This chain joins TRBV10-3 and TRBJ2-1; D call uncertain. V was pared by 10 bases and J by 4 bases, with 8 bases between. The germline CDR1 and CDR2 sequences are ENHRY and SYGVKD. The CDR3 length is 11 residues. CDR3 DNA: TGTGCCACAGGACCTTACAATGAGCAGTTCTTC. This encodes CATGPYNEQFF.

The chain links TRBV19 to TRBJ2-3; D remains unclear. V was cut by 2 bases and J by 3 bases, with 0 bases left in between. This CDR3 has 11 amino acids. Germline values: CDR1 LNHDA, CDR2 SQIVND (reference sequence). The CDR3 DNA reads TGTGCCAGTAGTATAACAGATACGCAGTATTTT. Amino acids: CASSITDTQYF.

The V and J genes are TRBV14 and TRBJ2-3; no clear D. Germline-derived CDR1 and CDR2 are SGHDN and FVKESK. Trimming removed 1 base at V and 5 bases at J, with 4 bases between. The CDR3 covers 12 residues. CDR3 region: CASSQAGDTQYF. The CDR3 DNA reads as TGTGCCAGCAGCCAAGCTGGAGATACGCAGTATTTT.

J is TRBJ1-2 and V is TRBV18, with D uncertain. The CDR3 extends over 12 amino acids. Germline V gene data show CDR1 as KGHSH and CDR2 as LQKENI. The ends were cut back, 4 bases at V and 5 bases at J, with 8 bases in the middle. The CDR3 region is CASSLRTYGYTF. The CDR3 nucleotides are TGTGCCAGCTCACTCCGGACTTATGGCTACACCTTC.

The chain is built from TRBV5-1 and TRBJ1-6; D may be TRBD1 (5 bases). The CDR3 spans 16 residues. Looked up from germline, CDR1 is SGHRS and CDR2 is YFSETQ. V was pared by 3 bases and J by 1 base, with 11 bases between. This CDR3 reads CASSSSGTSYNSPLHF. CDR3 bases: TGCGCCAGCAGCTCGTCCGGGACGTCCTATAATTCACCCCTCCACTTT.

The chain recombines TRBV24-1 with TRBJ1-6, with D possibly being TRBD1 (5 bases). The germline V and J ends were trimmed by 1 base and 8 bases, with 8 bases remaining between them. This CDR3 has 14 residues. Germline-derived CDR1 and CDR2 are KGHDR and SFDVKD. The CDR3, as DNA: TGTGCCACCAGTGATTTCGGGGGGGATTCACCCCTCCACTTT. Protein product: CATSDFGGDSPLHF.

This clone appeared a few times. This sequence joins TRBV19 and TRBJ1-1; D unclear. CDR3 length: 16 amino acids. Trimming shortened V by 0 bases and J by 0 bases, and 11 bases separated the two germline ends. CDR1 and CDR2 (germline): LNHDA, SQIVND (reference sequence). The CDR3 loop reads CASSIDRVTLNTEAFF. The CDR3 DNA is TGTGCCAGTAGTATAGATCGGGTCACACTGAACACTGAAGCTTTCTTT. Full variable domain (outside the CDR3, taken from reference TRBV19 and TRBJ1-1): DGGITQSPKYLFRKEGQNVTLSCEQNLNHDAMYWYRQDPGQGLRLIYYSQIVNDFQKGDIAEGYSVSREKKESFPLTVTSAQKNPTAFYLCASSIDRVTLNTEAFFGQGTRLTVV.

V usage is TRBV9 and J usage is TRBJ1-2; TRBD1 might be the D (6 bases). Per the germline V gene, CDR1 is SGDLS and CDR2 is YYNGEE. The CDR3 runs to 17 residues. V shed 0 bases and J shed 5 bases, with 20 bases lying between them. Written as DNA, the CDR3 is TGTGCCAGCAGCGTAGTTTCCCGGAGGACAGCTGATTATGGCTACACCTTC. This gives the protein CASSVVSRRTADYGYTF.

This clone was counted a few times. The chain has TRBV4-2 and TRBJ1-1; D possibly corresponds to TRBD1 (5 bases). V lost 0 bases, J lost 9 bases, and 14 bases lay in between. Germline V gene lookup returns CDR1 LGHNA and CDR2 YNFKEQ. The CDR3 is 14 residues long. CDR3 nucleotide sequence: TGTGCCAGCAGCCAAGATTTGTTGGGACTTAAAGCTTTCTTT. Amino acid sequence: CASSQDLLGLKAFF.

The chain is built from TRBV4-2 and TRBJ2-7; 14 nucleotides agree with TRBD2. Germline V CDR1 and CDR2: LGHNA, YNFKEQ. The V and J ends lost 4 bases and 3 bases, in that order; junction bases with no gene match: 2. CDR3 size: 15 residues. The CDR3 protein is CASSLGTSGSYEQYF. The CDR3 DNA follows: TGTGCCAGCAGCCTCGGGACTAGCGGGAGCTACGAGCAGTACTTC.

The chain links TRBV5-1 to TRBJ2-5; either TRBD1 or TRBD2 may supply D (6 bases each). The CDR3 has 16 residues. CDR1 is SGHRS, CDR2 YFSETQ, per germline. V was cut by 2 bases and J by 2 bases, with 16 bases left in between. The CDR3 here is CASSFSGQGLQETQYF. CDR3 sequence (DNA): TGCGCCAGCAGCTTTAGCGGCCAGGGGTTACAAGAGACCCAGTACTTC.

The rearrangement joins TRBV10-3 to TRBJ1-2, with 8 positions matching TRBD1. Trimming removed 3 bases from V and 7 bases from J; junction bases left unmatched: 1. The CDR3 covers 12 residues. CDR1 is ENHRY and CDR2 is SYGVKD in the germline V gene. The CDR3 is CAISEGQGGYTF. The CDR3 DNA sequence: TGTGCCATCAGTGAAGGACAGGGTGGCTACACCTTC.

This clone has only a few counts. The CDR3: CASSLGRPLGYGYTF. CDR3 DNA sequence: TGTGCCAGCAGTTTGGGCCGGCCACTTGGGTATGGCTACACCTTC. The chain recombines TRBV27 with TRBJ1-2; D remains ambiguous. Germline CDR1 is MNHEY and CDR2 is SMNVEV (reference sequence). V lost 3 bases and J lost 5, with 16 bases in between. The CDR3 is made up of 15 amino acids.